The following is a T cell receptor beta chain sequence with its context. This clonotype was counted a few times. No antigen is known for it. The record has no base qualities; no much larger clone is one base away. This sample is drawn from a study of T-cell reconstitution after alpha-beta-depleted transplantation in children (dated by TCRdb to about 2016). Regarding the complete study: The study quantitatively tracked T-cell immune reconstitution after TCRalphabeta/CD19-depleted allogeneic hematopoietic cell transplantation in children using TCR repertoire profiling.

The CDR3 runs 16 amino acids, cysteine and phenylalanine included. Only the CDR3 region is kept as DNA, spanning 48 bases read in frame from base 1. The junction shows trimming of 3 bases on V and 0 bases on J, and the gene matches do not reach 6 bases of it. The method behind the library was PCR. Sequencing relied on an Illumina HiSeq 2500. To normalize quantification of the TCRbeta repertoire, the TCR libraries were built with molecular barcoding that relied on unique molecular identifiers. Using fastp trimming at Q25 and MiXCR clonotype assembly, TCRdb reanalyzed the public sequencing data and kept in-frame beta chains. Entries that share a CDR3 protein sequence are merged under the most common genes and DNA. The sample table lists about 640,000 distinct CDR3 sequences, 16% of them with a count of one. The leading ten clones occupy approximately 1% of the sample.

The source is a human donor who donated a stem cell graft to a child with acute myeloid leukemia. The sequence is built from TRBV12-3 or TRBV12-4 and TRBJ2-7; 9 bases in the junction line up with TRBD1. This specimen consisted of PBMCs from the stem cell graft donor, obtained from the stem cell graft. The CDR3 protein is CASSFVGQGSSYEQYF. In nucleotides, the sequence is TGTGCCAGCAGTTTTGTCGGACAGGGGAGCTCCTACGAGCAGTACTTC.